These 19 T cell receptor beta chains were all obtained from the same sample, sequenced in a study of CD8+ T cells in alopecia areata. Sample treatment: oral pan-JAK inhibitor, 5-10 mg twice daily. cDNA reverse transcribed from extracted RNA served as the sequencing template. Assay: immunoSEQ multiplex PCR; the TCRdb copy retains only in-frame clones and omits some. Here the sample spans 180,000 or so clones, about 54% being singletons. The sequencing here drew on CD4+ T cells sorted from blood, taken at approximately week 55, from a patient treated with tofacitinib. All receptors come from a human donor with alopecia areata.

This chain connects TRBV29-1 to TRBJ2-7, with 8 bases lining up with TRBD2. In germline, CDR1 is SQVTM, CDR2 ANQGSEA. The CDR3 is 13 amino acids. Trimming removed 4 bases from V and 3 bases from J; junction bases left unmatched: 5. DNA for the CDR3: TGCAGCGTTGCAGCGGGGGTAGGCTACGAGCAGTACTTC. Translating it yields CSVAAGVGYEQYF.

This sequence joins TRBV7-2 and TRBJ2-7; D possibly corresponds to TRBD2 (7 bases). The CDR3 is made up of 15 amino acids. The germline CDR1 and CDR2 sequences are SGHTA and FQGNSA. V lost 5 bases, J lost 2 bases, and 16 bases lay in between. The CDR3 bases are TGTGCCAGCAGCACCCGAAGCGGGGACACCTACGAGCAGTACTTC. It codes for CASSTRSGDTYEQYF.

This chain uses TRBV15 with TRBJ1-5; tentatively, D is TRBD1 (6 bases). CDR3 size: 18 residues. Germline V lookup: CDR1 LNHNV, CDR2 YYDKDF (reference sequence). Trimming shortened V by 0 bases and J by 1 base, and 16 bases separated the two germline ends. CDR3 sequence (DNA): TGTGCCACCAGCAGAGATTGGTGGTCGGGGGGCAGCAATCAGCCCCAGCATTTT. It codes for CATSRDWWSGGSNQPQHF.

This clone was recorded many times. This chain joins TRBV27 and TRBJ2-5; the D is unclear. Trimming pared 4 bases from V and 1 base from J, leaving 4 bases between. The germline CDR1 and CDR2 sequences are MNHEY and SMNVEV (reference sequence). This CDR3 is built from 12 residues. The CDR3 bases are TGTGCCAGCAGTTACTCCCAAGAGACCCAGTACTTC. This gives the protein CASSYSQETQYF.

The chain links TRBV7-9 to TRBJ2-2; D perhaps matches TRBD2 (5 bases). V was cut by 5 bases and J by 1 base, with 11 bases left in between. The length of the CDR3 is 15 residues. The germline CDR1 and CDR2 sequences are SEHNR and FQNEAQ (reference sequence). The CDR3 region is CASSLTSQNTGELFF. In nucleotides, the CDR3 is TGTGCCAGCAGCCTTACTAGTCAGAACACCGGGGAGCTGTTTTTT.

On this clone: Other DNA variants within this sample encode the same CDR3. The gene calls are TRBV29-1 and TRBJ2-5; maybe TRBD1 (6 bases). This CDR3 spans 11 amino acids. Looked up from germline, CDR1 is SQVTM and CDR2 is ANQGSEA. Trimming removed 6 bases at V and 5 bases at J, with 10 bases between. CDR3 nucleotide sequence: TGCAGCGTAGGGGGTCGGGAGACCCAGTACTTC. Its protein product is CSVGGRETQYF.

V usage is TRBV27 and J usage is TRBJ1-5; unclear D gene. The V gene lost 0 bases and the J gene lost 3 bases, with 9 bases spanning the gap. CDR3 size: 15 residues. Germline loops: CDR1 MNHEY, CDR2 SMNVEV (reference sequence). The DNA of the CDR3 is TGTGCCAGCAGTTTATCCGCAGTGGCCAATCAGCCCCAGCATTTT. Its protein product is CASSLSAVANQPQHF.

Ten or more counts support this clone. The chain joins TRBV30 to TRBJ1-6; no clear D. Germline loops: CDR1 GTSNPN, CDR2 SVGIG (reference sequence). This CDR3 has 15 residues. The ends were cut back, 0 bases at V and 7 bases at J, with 13 bases in the middle. CDR3: CAWSVFGKSNSPLHF. CDR3 coding DNA: TGTGCCTGGAGTGTATTTGGGAAATCCAATTCACCCCTCCACTTT.

This clone appeared a few times. The rearrangement joins TRBV5-1 to TRBJ2-1; D uncertain. Looked up from germline, CDR1 is SGHRS and CDR2 is YFSETQ. The V gene lost 4 bases and the J gene lost 0 bases, with 8 bases spanning the gap. This CDR3 region has 14 residues. The CDR3 loop reads CASSPGPSYNEQFF. CDR3 sequence (DNA): TGCGCCAGCAGCCCTGGTCCCTCCTACAATGAGCAGTTCTTC. The variable domain in full, with the rest retrieved from reference TRBV5-1 and TRBJ2-1, is KAGVTQTPRYLIKTRGQQVTLSCSPISGHRSVSWYQQTPGQGLQFLFEYFSETQRNKGNFPGRFSGRQFSNSRSEMNVSTLELGDSALYLCASSPGPSYNEQFFGPGTRLTVL.

There are a few counts of this clone. V and J are TRBV5-1 and TRBJ2-3, with D tentatively TRBD1 (6 bases). Germline V lookup: CDR1 SGHRS, CDR2 YFSETQ. The V end lost 2 bases, the J end lost 0 bases, and 10 bases lay between the germline ends. The CDR3 runs to 15 residues. The CDR3 loop is CASSFTGYSTDTQYF. The CDR3 DNA is TGCGCCAGCAGCTTTACAGGGTACAGCACAGATACGCAGTATTTT. The variable domain in full, completed from reference TRBV5-1 and TRBJ2-3, reads KAGVTQTPRYLIKTRGQQVTLSCSPISGHRSVSWYQQTPGQGLQFLFEYFSETQRNKGNFPGRFSGRQFSNSRSEMNVSTLELGDSALYLCASSFTGYSTDTQYFGPGTRLTVL.

The V call is TRBV14, the J call TRBJ2-5; no firm D call. The CDR3 has 12 amino acids. Germline lookup yields CDR1 SGHDN and CDR2 FVKESK. V lost 3 bases to trimming and J lost 5 bases, with 7 bases between them. CDR3 sequence reads: CASSHVTETQYF. The CDR3 region has the DNA TGTGCCAGCAGCCACGTGACGGAGACCCAGTACTTC.

This clone was counted a few times. The genes are TRBV11-2 and TRBJ2-5; 11 bases fit TRBD2. CDR1 is SGHAT, CDR2 FQNNGV, per germline. V shed 5 bases and J 4 bases; nucleotides not matched to a gene: 6. There are 15 residues in the CDR3. The CDR3 reads CASSEGTSGPETQYF. The CDR3 region has the DNA TGTGCCAGCAGCGAGGGGACTAGCGGACCAGAGACCCAGTACTTC.

V usage is TRBV12-5 and J usage is TRBJ2-5, with D possibly TRBD1 on 5 matching bases. The CDR3 covers 14 residues. Germline CDR1 is LGHNT and CDR2 is FRNRAP. Trimming left V 6 bases short and J 0 bases short, with 11 bases between. CDR3 sequence reads: CASGRAGYQETQYF. The CDR3 DNA is TGTGCTAGTGGCCGGGCAGGGTACCAAGAGACCCAGTACTTC.

This chain links TRBV6-5 with TRBJ1-2; the match to TRBD1 covers 7 bases. CDR3 length: 14 residues. Per the germline V gene, CDR1 is MNHEY and CDR2 is SVGAGI. V was clipped by 5 bases and J by 4 bases; unmatched bases: 7. This CDR3 is CASSPTGVSYGYTF. The DNA for the CDR3 is TGTGCCAGCAGTCCCACAGGGGTTTCCTATGGCTACACCTTC.

The genes are TRBV19 and TRBJ2-2, with D possibly matching TRBD2 (6 bases). Looked up from germline, CDR1 is LNHDA and CDR2 is SQIVND (reference sequence). Trimming removed 6 bases from V and 0 bases from J, with 8 bases in between. The CDR3 covers 14 residues. The chain's CDR3 is CASRTSPNTGELFF. DNA for the CDR3: TGTGCCAGTAGGACTAGTCCGAACACCGGGGAGCTGTTTTTT.

In this sample, this clone turned up many times. The chain combines TRBV7-3 with TRBJ2-1; TRBD1 agrees at 12 bases. There are 16 residues in the CDR3. The V segment lost 0 bases and the J segment 7 bases; nucleotides outside the gene matches: 4. Germline V CDR1 and CDR2: SGHTA, FQGTGA. The CDR3 sequence: CASSLTGTGGFNEQFF. The CDR3 nucleotides read TGTGCCAGCAGCTTAACGGGGACAGGGGGCTTTAATGAGCAGTTCTTC.

V is TRBV19 and J is TRBJ2-7; 7 bases fit TRBD1. The ends lost 3 bases at V and 0 bases at J; junction bases unmatched: 11. CDR1 and CDR2 from the germline V gene are LNHDA and SQIVND (reference sequence). The CDR3 has 17 amino acids. The DNA of the CDR3 is TGTGCCAGTAGTATGAGAAGGGGGCAGACAAACTCCTACGAGCAGTACTTC. The encoded protein is CASSMRRGQTNSYEQYF.

This chain connects TRBV6-5 to TRBJ2-7; no clear D. The CDR3 is made up of 13 amino acids. V gave up 3 bases and J gave up 5 bases, with 11 bases separating them. The germline V gene has CDR1 MNHEY and CDR2 SVGAGI. Here the CDR3 DNA reads TGTGCCAGCAGTTATACGCAGAGGAACGAGCAGTACTTC. This sequence encodes CASSYTQRNEQYF.

The chain links TRBV6-5 to TRBJ2-7; D is uncertain. Looked up from germline, CDR1 is MNHEY and CDR2 is SVGAGI. This CDR3 has 12 residues. V lost 6 bases and J lost 3, with 9 bases in between. The CDR3 reads CASRQTDYEQYF. Written as DNA, the CDR3 is TGTGCCAGCAGGCAGACGGACTACGAGCAGTACTTC.